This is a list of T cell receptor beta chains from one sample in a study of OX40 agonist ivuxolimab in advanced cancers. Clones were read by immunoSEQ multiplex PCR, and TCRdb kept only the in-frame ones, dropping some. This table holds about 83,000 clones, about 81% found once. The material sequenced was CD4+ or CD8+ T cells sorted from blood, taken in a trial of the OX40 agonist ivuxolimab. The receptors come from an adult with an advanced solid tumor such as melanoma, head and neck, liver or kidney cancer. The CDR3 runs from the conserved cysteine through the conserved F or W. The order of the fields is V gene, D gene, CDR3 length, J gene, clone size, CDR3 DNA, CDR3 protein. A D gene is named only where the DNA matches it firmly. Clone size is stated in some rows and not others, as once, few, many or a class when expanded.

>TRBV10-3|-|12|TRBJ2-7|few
TGTGCCATCAGTGAGTCGGGGTACGAGCAGTACTTC
CAISESGYEQYF
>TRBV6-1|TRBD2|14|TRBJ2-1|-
TGTGCCAGCGGGGTAGCGGGGTCCTACAATGAGCAGTTCTTC
CASGVAGSYNEQFF
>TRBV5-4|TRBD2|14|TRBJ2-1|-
TGTGCCAGCAGCTTGGGGGGACTAGCGGATGAGCAGTTCTTC
CASSLGGLADEQFF
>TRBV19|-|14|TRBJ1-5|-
TGTGCCAGTAGGGTGGGGGGTGTCAATCAGCCCCAGCATTTT
CASRVGGVNQPQHF
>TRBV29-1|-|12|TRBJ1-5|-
TGCAGCGTTGGGCAGGGCCCTCAGCCCCAGCATTTT
CSVGQGPQPQHF
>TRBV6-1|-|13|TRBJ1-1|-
TGTGCCAGCAGAGCTACCATGAACACTGAAGCTTTCTTT
CASRATMNTEAFF
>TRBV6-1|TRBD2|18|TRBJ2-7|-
TGTGCCAGCAGTGATGGGACTAGCGGGGGGGGGAGCTCCTACGAGCAGTACTTC
CASSDGTSGGGSSYEQYF
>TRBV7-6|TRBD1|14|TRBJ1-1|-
TGTGCCAGCAGCTTAGCCGGGACAGAGGATAAAGCTTTCTTT
CASSLAGTEDKAFF
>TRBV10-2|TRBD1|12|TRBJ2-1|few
TGCGCCAGCAGGTTGACAGGGTTCGAGCAGTTCTTC
CASRLTGFEQFF
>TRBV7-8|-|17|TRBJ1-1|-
TGTGCCAGCAGCCCTTTTCCGGGACGAATCCTGAACACTGAAGCTTTCTTT
CASSPFPGRILNTEAFF
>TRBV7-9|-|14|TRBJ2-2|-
TGTGCCAGCAGCTTTACTGTTATAACCGGGGAGCTGTTTTTT
CASSFTVITGELFF
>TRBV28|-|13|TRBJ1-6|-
TGTGCCAGCACTCCGGGACACAATTCACCCCTCCACTTT
CASTPGHNSPLHF
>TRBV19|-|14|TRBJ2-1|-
TGTGCCAGTAGTATACGAACCCACAACAATGAGCAGTTCTTC
CASSIRTHNNEQFF
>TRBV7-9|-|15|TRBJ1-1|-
TGTGCCAGCAGCTTAGATGGGTCCGGGGACACTGAAGCTTTCTTT
CASSLDGSGDTEAFF
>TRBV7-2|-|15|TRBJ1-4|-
TGTGCCAGCAGCTTAGCGAGCGCAACTAGTGAAAAACTGTTTTTT
CASSLASATSEKLFF
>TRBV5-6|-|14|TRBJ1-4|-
TGTGCCAGCAGTTCATACAAGTATAATGAAAAACTGTTTTTT
CASSSYKYNEKLFF
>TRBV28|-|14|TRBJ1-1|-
TGTGCCAGCAGTTACACAGGGTATACACTTGAAGCTTTCTTT
CASSYTGYTLEAFF
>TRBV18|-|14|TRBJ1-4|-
TGTGCCAGCTCACCAGGACAGATAAATGAAAAACTGTTTTTT
CASSPGQINEKLFF
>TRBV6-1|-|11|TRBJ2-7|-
TGTGCCAGCAGTTTCTCCTACGAGCAGTACTTC
CASSFSYEQYF
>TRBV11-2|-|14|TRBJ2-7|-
TGTGCCAGCACCTGGGGGGGCCGGTCCTACGAGCAGTACTTC
CASTWGGRSYEQYF
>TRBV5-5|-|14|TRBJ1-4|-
TGTGCCAGCAGCTTGGCCAGGGTTAATGAAAAACTGTTTTTT
CASSLARVNEKLFF
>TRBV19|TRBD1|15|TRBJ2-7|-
TGTGCCAGTAGTATAGGGGGACAGCAACCCTACGAGCAGTACTTC
CASSIGGQQPYEQYF